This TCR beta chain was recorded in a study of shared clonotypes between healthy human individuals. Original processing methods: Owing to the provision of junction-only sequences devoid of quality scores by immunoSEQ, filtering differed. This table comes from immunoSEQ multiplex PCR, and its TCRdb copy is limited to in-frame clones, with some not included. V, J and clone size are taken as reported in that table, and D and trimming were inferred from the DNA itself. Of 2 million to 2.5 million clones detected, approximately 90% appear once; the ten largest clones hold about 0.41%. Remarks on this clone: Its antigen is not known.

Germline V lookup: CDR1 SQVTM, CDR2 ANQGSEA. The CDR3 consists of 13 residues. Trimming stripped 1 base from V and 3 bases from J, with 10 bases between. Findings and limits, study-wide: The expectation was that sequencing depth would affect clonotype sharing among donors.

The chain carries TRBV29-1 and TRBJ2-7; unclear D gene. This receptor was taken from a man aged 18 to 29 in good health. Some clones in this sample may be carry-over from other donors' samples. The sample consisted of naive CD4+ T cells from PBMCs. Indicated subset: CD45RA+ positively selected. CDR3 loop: CSVEVVSRYEQYF. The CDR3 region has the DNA TGCAGCGTTGAAGTGGTCTCCCGCTACGAGCAGTACTTC.